This TCR beta chain was recorded in a study of tumor-infiltrating lymphocytes in primary liver carcinoma. The CDR3 is made up of 13 amino acids. Of note for this clonotype: A junction boundary mismatches the germline segment, possibly from a read error.

TCR beta cDNA was made from 500 ng total RNA with a constant-region primer. Library construction for TCR beta comprised three nested multiplex PCR rounds performed with slightly modified ARM-PCR. Amplification in the first two PCR rounds was performed using TRBV1-TRBV30 forward primers and a C-beta reverse primer for around 9 cycles each. TCRdb reprocessed the multiplex PCR reads via MiXCR and lists one record per CDR3 protein. Of approximately 100,000 distinct CDR3 sequences detected, more than 65% appear once; the ten largest clones hold roughly 12%. The study co-extracted DNA and RNA from about 20-30 mg of unsorted bulk tissue. Every single tumor sample held over 85% viable tumor cells.

Material: liver tumor tissue from sampling region 2. Stated subset: tumor region T2, inferior pole. The chain recombines TRBV12-3 or TRBV12-4 with TRBJ2-1; 10 nucleotides match TRBD2. This TCR derives from a woman aged 60-75 years with primary liver carcinoma and hepatitis B virus infection. The CDR3 loop reads CANRTSGYNEQFF. As DNA, the CDR3 is TGCGCCAACAGGACTAGCGGCTACAATGAGCAGTTCTTC.